The 25 T cell receptor beta chains below all came from one sample that was sequenced in a study of T cell responses to AZD1222 COVID-19 vaccine (dated by TCRdb to 2020 to 2022). The time point label for this specimen denotes: baseline before first vaccination. Libraries were constructed by the immunoSEQ multiplex PCR assay. TCRdb carries this immuneACCESS record with in-frame sequences only. Its versions omit some clonotypes, under half of them owing to an unresolved V gene in the studies checked, with the rest unexplained. Here the sample has 58,000 or so clones; roughly 84% occur a single time. The top ten constitute under 7.5% of the sample. The sequences come from peripheral blood, collected on day 0 of AZD1222 vaccination. The receptors here all came from an adult in good health.

The rearrangement joins TRBV7-6 to TRBJ1-2, with a possible D match to TRBD1 (5 bases). The CDR3 is 15 amino acids. Trimming shortened V by 5 bases and J by 1 base, and 14 bases separated the two germline ends. Per the germline V gene, CDR1 is SGHVS and CDR2 is FNYEAQ. CDR3: CASSPGAGRNYGYTF. As DNA, the CDR3 is TGTGCCAGCAGCCCTGGGGCCGGGCGTAACTATGGCTACACCTTC.

The chain employs TRBV2 and TRBJ1-5; the match to TRBD1 covers 8 bases. V lost 3 bases to trimming and J lost 5 bases; unmatched junction nucleotides: 15. Germline lookup yields CDR1 SNHLY and CDR2 FYNNEI. CDR3 length: 18 amino acids. The CDR3 region has the DNA TGTGCCAGCAGTGATTTTAGGACAGGGCGTGACAGGGATCAGCCCCAGCATTTT. This codes for CASSDFRTGRDRDQPQHF.

The rearrangement joins TRBV4-3 to TRBJ2-7; weak D call: TRBD2 (7 bases). V was shortened by 0 bases and J by 9 bases, with 12 bases between the two germline ends. Germline V gene lookup returns CDR1 LGHNA and CDR2 YSLEER. The CDR3 is 13 residues long. CDR3 residues: CASSQDRGGVQYF. In nucleotides, the CDR3 is TGCGCCAGCAGCCAAGATAGGGGGGGTGTGCAGTACTTC.

The chain joins TRBV11-2 to TRBJ1-1; D gene ambiguous. The germline gives CDR1 SGHAT, CDR2 FQNNGV. Trimming pared 2 bases from V and 0 bases from J, leaving 7 bases between. The CDR3 is 14 amino acids. This CDR3 reads CASSLRNMNTEAFF. CDR3 nucleotide sequence: TGTGCCAGCAGCTTACGAAACATGAACACTGAAGCTTTCTTT. Drawing the rest from reference TRBV11-2 and TRBJ1-1, the complete variable domain is EAGVAQSPRYKIIEKRQSVAFWCNPISGHATLYWYQQILGQGPKLLIQFQNNGVVDDSQLPKDRFSAERLKGVDSTLKIQPAKLEDSAVYLCASSLRNMNTEAFFGQGTRLTVV.

This clone is a singleton in its sample. As DNA, the CDR3 is TGTGCCAGCTCACCGTTGGCAGAGGACTATGGCTACACCTTC. It specifies CASSPLAEDYGYTF. This chain joins TRBV18 and TRBJ1-2; no clear D gene. This CDR3 contains 14 residues. V lost 3 bases and J 3 bases, leaving 11 bases between the germline ends. Per germline, CDR1 KGHSH and CDR2 LQKENI.

The chain has TRBV29-1 and TRBJ1-1; possible D gene TRBD1, 6 bases. V dropped 0 bases and J dropped 1 base, with 9 bases sitting between them. Germline CDR1 and CDR2: SQVTM and ANQGSEA. The CDR3 sequence is 14 residues long. The CDR3 nucleotides are TGCAGCGTTGAAGATACAGGGCCGAACACTGAAGCTTTCTTT. Protein sequence: CSVEDTGPNTEAFF.

The chain couples TRBV6-5 to TRBJ1-3; 8 bases fit TRBD1. This CDR3 is 15 amino acids long. The V segment lost 7 bases and the J segment 2 bases; nucleotides outside the gene matches: 7. CDR1 and CDR2 from the germline V gene are MNHEY and SVGAGI. The CDR3 here is CASTPRTGPGNTIYF. CDR3 nucleotides: TGTGCCAGCACGCCCCGGACAGGGCCTGGAAACACCATATATTTT.

The V gene is TRBV29-1, the J gene TRBJ2-3; 10 nucleotides line up with TRBD2. The CDR3 length is 16 residues. Germline trimming cut 4 bases from V and 0 bases from J; bases unmatched to any gene: 7. Germline V CDR1 and CDR2: SQVTM, ANQGSEA. CDR3: CSVAVTSGESTDTQYF. As DNA, the CDR3 is TGCAGCGTTGCGGTAACTAGCGGGGAGAGCACAGATACGCAGTATTTT.

The gene calls are TRBV6-5 and TRBJ1-6; D ambiguous. This CDR3 spans 14 amino acids. Germline values: CDR1 MNHEY, CDR2 SVGAGI. V was pared by 6 bases and J by 9 bases, with 15 bases between. This CDR3 reads CASSEGPEGSPLHF. The CDR3 nucleotides read TGTGCCAGCAGCGAGGGCCCCGAGGGTTCACCCCTCCACTTT.

The chain has TRBV7-9 and TRBJ1-5; tentative D call: TRBD1 (6 bases). The germline V gene has CDR1 SEHNR and CDR2 FQNEAQ (reference sequence). Trimming took off 5 bases at V and 7 bases at J, with 15 bases between the two ends. The length of the CDR3 is 14 residues. CDR3 sequence reads: CASSPGWGAQPQHF. The DNA of the CDR3 is TGTGCCAGCAGCCCGGGCTGGGGGGCGCAGCCCCAGCATTTT.

Comments on this clone: A much larger clone lies a single base off, so this may be a read error. J is TRBJ1-5 and V is TRBV5-8; 10 nucleotides line up with TRBD1. J lost 5 bases, V lost 10 bases, and 9 bases had no gene match. CDR3 length equals 14 residues. The germline V gene encodes CDR1 SGHTS and CDR2 YDEGEE. CDR3 region: CAGTTTGGYQPQHF. CDR3 nucleotides: TGTGCCGGCACGACGACAGGGGGCTATCAGCCCCAGCATTTT.

This chain uses TRBV6-1 with TRBJ2-7; 8 bases are a match to TRBD1. CDR3 length: 13 amino acids. CDR1 is MNHNS, CDR2 SASEGT, per germline. The J segment lost 4 bases and the V segment lost 10 bases, leaving 9 bases of the junction unmatched. CDR3 sequence: CATGQGFSYEQYF. In DNA, the CDR3 is TGTGCCACCGGACAGGGCTTTAGTTACGAGCAGTACTTC.

The V gene is TRBV7-6, the J gene TRBJ2-2; a possible D gene is TRBD2 (5 bases). The CDR3 contains 16 residues. CDR1 is SGHVS and CDR2 is FNYEAQ in the germline V gene. Trimming removed 1 base at V and 4 bases at J, with 13 bases between. The CDR3 loop is CASSLGRGRFTGELFF. The CDR3 nucleotides read TGTGCCAGCAGCTTAGGACGAGGGCGCTTCACCGGGGAGCTGTTTTTT.

This clone came up a few times. The chain employs TRBV28 and TRBJ1-4; TRBD1 matches at 7 bases. The CDR3 contains 14 residues. Germline V gene lookup returns CDR1 MDHEN and CDR2 SYDVKM. Losses at the gene ends were 3 bases for V and 6 bases for J; bases not matched to a gene: 4. The DNA for the CDR3 is TGTGCCAGCAGTTTTCTGACAGGGTATGAAAAACTGTTTTTT. Protein sequence: CASSFLTGYEKLFF.

The V call is TRBV20-1, the J call TRBJ1-2, with D unresolved. The CDR3 contains 13 residues. The germline V and J ends were trimmed by 3 bases and 4 bases, with 12 bases remaining between them. Germline V gene sequence: CDR1 DFQATT, CDR2 SNEGSKA (reference sequence). The CDR3 region has the DNA TGCAGTGCTAGTGAACCCCTGGGCTATGGCTACACCTTC. Its protein is CSASEPLGYGYTF.

V gene TRBV7-6 combines with J gene TRBJ1-4; 10 bases align to TRBD1. Germline loops: CDR1 SGHVS, CDR2 FNYEAQ. The CDR3 extends over 16 amino acids. V lost 5 bases and J lost 7; bases outside the gene matches: 10. The CDR3 is CASSLKLGQGVEKLFF. As DNA, the CDR3 is TGTGCCAGCAGCCTAAAACTCGGACAGGGGGTTGAAAAACTGTTTTTT.

By frequency in the sample, this clone is medium-sized. Other DNA sequences in this specimen translate into the identical CDR3. V and J are TRBV27 and TRBJ2-7; TRBD2 matches at 9 bases. J lost 5 bases, V lost 2 bases, and 1 base had no gene match. CDR1 and CDR2 from the germline V gene are MNHEY and SMNVEV (reference sequence). The CDR3 loop spans 13 amino acids. CDR3 sequence reads: CASSLAGGNEQYF. CDR3 bases: TGTGCCAGCAGTTTAGCGGGGGGGAACGAGCAGTACTTC.

The chain employs TRBV6-5 and TRBJ1-1; D perhaps matches TRBD1 (5 bases). The CDR3 is made up of 15 amino acids. Per germline, CDR1 MNHEY and CDR2 SVGAGI. V was cut by 5 bases and J by 0 bases, with 13 bases left in between. CDR3 coding DNA: TGTGCCAGCAGTCCTCCGCAGGGAATGAACACTGAAGCTTTCTTT. It encodes CASSPPQGMNTEAFF.

This sequence joins TRBV2 and TRBJ1-5; D is uncertain. CDR3 length equals 12 residues. V was clipped by 8 bases and J by 4 bases, with 9 bases between them. CDR1 SNHLY and CDR2 FYNNEI come from the germline V gene. The CDR3, as DNA: TGTGCCAGCGGTGCCGCAAATCAGCCCCAGCATTTT. It codes for CASGAANQPQHF.

This chain links TRBV11-3 with TRBJ2-1, with unresolved D. CDR1 is SGHNT and CDR2 is YENEEA in the germline V gene. This CDR3 is built from 15 residues. V lost 1 base to trimming and J lost 0 bases, with 7 bases between them. The CDR3 DNA reads TGTGCCAGCAGCTTAGTGGCTGCCTCCTACAATGAGCAGTTCTTC. Translated, it gives CASSLVAASYNEQFF.

V usage is TRBV2 and J usage is TRBJ2-3, with D uncertain. V lost 8 bases and J 5 bases, leaving 14 bases between the germline ends. This CDR3 has 13 amino acids. Germline values: CDR1 SNHLY, CDR2 FYNNEI. The CDR3 here is CASQVWGGDTQYF. The CDR3 nucleotides read TGTGCCAGCCAGGTGTGGGGTGGAGATACGCAGTATTTT.

The chain employs TRBV6-2 or TRBV6-3 and TRBJ1-1, with D maybe TRBD1 (5 bases). The V end was cut by 6 bases, the J end by 4 bases, with 12 bases between. The V gene's germline CDR1 is MNHEY and CDR2 SVGEGT. This CDR3 is built from 13 residues. CDR3 sequence reads: CASSPWGGTEAFF. The CDR3 nucleotides are TGTGCCAGCAGCCCTTGGGGGGGCACTGAAGCTTTCTTT.

The CDR3 region has the DNA TGTGCCAGCAGTGGGCGGGGAAATCAGCCCCAGCATTTT. This encodes CASSGRGNQPQHF. The chain uses TRBV7-9 and TRBJ1-5; D unresolved. The CDR3 loop spans 13 amino acids. V was pared by 6 bases and J by 4 bases, with 10 bases between. Looked up from germline, CDR1 is SEHNR and CDR2 is FQNEAQ (reference sequence).

CDR3 sequence reads: CATSREGAAGGYTF. The DNA of the CDR3 is TGTGCCACCAGCAGAGAGGGGGCAGCTGGAGGCTACACCTTC. The chain employs TRBV15 and TRBJ1-2; a weak D match, TRBD1 (6 bases). Germline V lookup: CDR1 LNHNV, CDR2 YYDKDF (reference sequence). The CDR3 runs to 14 residues. Trimming took off 0 bases at V and 8 bases at J, with 13 bases between the two ends.

The chain uses TRBV11-3 and TRBJ1-1, with 8 bases lining up with TRBD1. This CDR3 contains 17 residues. V dropped 1 base and J dropped 4; count of bases not matched to a gene: 11. Per germline, CDR1 SGHNT and CDR2 YENEEA. The CDR3 loop reads CASSLGPMTGVSTEAFF. CDR3 in DNA: TGTGCCAGCAGCTTAGGCCCGATGACAGGGGTGAGCACTGAAGCTTTCTTT.